This TCR beta chain was found in a study of neurological immune-mediated disorders. MiXCR was run by TCRdb on the 5' RACE reads, yielding one entry per CDR3 protein. The sample shows approximately 50,000 distinct CDR3 sequences, roughly 8% of them seen only once. The time point here: longitudinal time-point 3. Unsorted libraries were prepared from 2 million PBMCs held at -80 C. This clonotype was counted at least ten times. The source is a woman in her thirties or forties in good health. What was sequenced was PBMCs.

The CDR3 here is CASSLAGQGGYGYTF. The DNA of the CDR3 is TGTGCCAGCAGCTTAGCGGGGCAGGGGGGCTATGGCTACACCTTC. The rearrangement uses TRBV7-2 and TRBJ1-2, with 7 bases lining up with TRBD1. Germline CDR1 reads SGHTA; CDR2 reads FQGNSA. This CDR3 comprises 15 residues. Trimming removed 0 bases from V and 4 bases from J; junction bases left unmatched: 5. Complete variable domain (other parts from reference TRBV7-2 and TRBJ1-2): GAGVSQSPSNKVTEKGKDVELRCDPISGHTALYWYRQSLGQGLEFLIYFQGNSAPDKSGLPSDRFSAERTGGSVSTLTIQRTQQEDSAVYLCASSLAGQGGYGYTFGSGTRLTVV.